This TCR beta chain came from a study of vaccination and CD4 T cells after COVID-19. Study overall: Investigators took post-vaccine samples a median about 65 days after dose two, within a range of 14 to 241.

As to treatment: approximately 11-day PBMC culture with coronavirus spike peptide pools or control peptides (ViraFEST assay). The collection of CD4+ T cells from the unexposed donor took place before the COVID-19 pandemic (2011-2018). The Oncomine TCR Beta short-read assay was applied to DNA of cultured CD4+ T cells. MiXCR was run by TCRdb on the PCR reads, yielding one entry per CDR3 protein. In the table there are around 3,900 distinct CDR3 sequences, approximately 71% of which are singletons. Only one count was recorded for this clonotype. Its antigen remains unknown. Germline V gene lookup returns CDR1 MNHEY and CDR2 SVGEGT. This CDR3 comprises 17 residues. V was cut by 0 bases and J by 2 bases, with 16 bases left in between.

This clonotype originated in a human donor in good health. Specimen: CD4+ T cells from blood, cultured in vitro. The chain joins TRBV6-2 or TRBV6-3 to TRBJ1-1; possibly TRBD1 for D (5 bases). CDR3 protein: CASSYSVAYRSNTEAFF. For the CDR3, the DNA is TGTGCCAGCAGTTACTCAGTGGCGTACAGGTCAAACACTGAAGCTTTCTTT.